This entry describes one T cell receptor (beta chain). Its matching antigen is unknown. This sample is drawn from a study of a mutant IDH1 vaccine in newly diagnosed glioma. Time point specified: week 11, during vaccination. One vaccine dose held 300 ug of mutant IDH1 20-mer peptide and came with topical imiquimod. Profiled with immunoSEQ multiplex PCR; TCRdb holds only in-frame clones, not every one. The sample shows about 60,000 clones, approximately 84% of them seen only once. Whole-study results and caveats: Apparently, pseudoprogression bore no relation to changes among the top peripheral T cell clonotypes.

The CDR3 is 12 amino acids. V shed 3 bases and J shed 2 bases, with 4 bases lying between them. Germline CDR1 is SGHRS and CDR2 is YFSETQ. The TCR originated in a man younger than 45 with glioma. Sequences were derived from PBMCs, sampled from a glioma patient whose treatment included an IDH1 peptide vaccine. The chain uses TRBV5-1 and TRBJ2-3; the D is unclear. Here the CDR3 reads CASSSLTDTQYF. The CDR3 coding sequence is TGCGCCAGCAGCTCACTCACAGATACGCAGTATTTT.